Following are 27 T cell receptor beta chains from one sample sequenced in a study of shared clonotypes between healthy human individuals (dated by TCRdb to about 2020). The library was produced with the immunoSEQ multiplex PCR assay. TCRdb re-hosts the immuneACCESS table, in-frame sequences only. Its copies lack some clones; in the studies checked, an unresolved V gene accounts for under half of them, and the cause for the rest is not known. Within this sample are about 490,000 clones, with around 80% of them counted one time only. The top ten clones comprise about 12% of the sample. The material sequenced was PBMCs. The receptors shown here come from a woman in her 40s in good health. Some clones in this sample may be carry-over from other donors' samples.

J is TRBJ2-2 and V is TRBV5-8, with 8 bases identical to TRBD1. This CDR3 is built from 15 residues. The ends lost 2 bases at V and 4 bases at J; junction bases unmatched: 4. Germline V gene lookup returns CDR1 SGHTS and CDR2 YDEGEE. As DNA, the CDR3 is TGTGCCAGCAGCTTAATCACAGGGGGCACCGGGGAGCTGTTTTTT. It translates to CASSLITGGTGELFF.

This clone was picked up one time. The gene calls are TRBV5-1 and TRBJ1-6; the match to TRBD1 covers 9 bases. The junction had 6 bases not matched to a gene; V was cut back by 6 bases and J by 5 bases. The CDR3 length is 15 residues. The germline V gene has CDR1 SGHRS and CDR2 YFSETQ. CDR3 in amino acids: CASTQGTGNNSPLHF. The CDR3 DNA is TGCGCCAGCACCCAAGGGACAGGGAATAATTCACCCCTCCACTTT.

The genes are TRBV27 and TRBJ2-1, with D uncertain. Per germline, CDR1 MNHEY and CDR2 SMNVEV (reference sequence). Trimming took off 4 bases at V and 5 bases at J, with 12 bases between the two ends. The CDR3 totals 14 residues. The CDR3 DNA reads TGTGCCAGCAGTTCGCCCCTAACGGACAATGAGCAGTTCTTC. Its translation is CASSSPLTDNEQFF.

This chain links TRBV28 with TRBJ1-2; the match to TRBD1 covers 9 bases. Germline V gene data show CDR1 as MDHEN and CDR2 as SYDVKM. The CDR3 is made up of 16 amino acids. The trim removed 4 bases at V and 5 bases at J, leaving 11 bases unmatched. CDR3 coding DNA: TGTGCCAGCAGTTCCGGGGGGACAGGGATTGGGTATGGCTACACCTTC. This translates into CASSSGGTGIGYGYTF.

On this clone itself: Other DNA sequences in this sample translate to the same CDR3. V gene TRBV7-2 combines with J gene TRBJ2-2; D gene uncertain. This CDR3 has 14 residues. Germline values: CDR1 SGHTA, CDR2 FQGNSA. Between the trimmed V and J ends, which lost 0 bases and 5 bases, there was a span of 7 bases. This chain's CDR3 is CASSLAGNTGELFF. CDR3 in DNA: TGTGCCAGCAGCTTAGCAGGAAATACCGGGGAGCTGTTTTTT.

Details on this clone: A far bigger clonotype differs at one base, so this is likely a read error. Other DNA sequences in the same sample also yield this CDR3. The chain couples TRBV5-6 to TRBJ1-1; D remains ambiguous. Deletions cut 1 base from V and 1 base from J, with 14 bases between. The germline V gene encodes CDR1 SGHDT and CDR2 YYEEEE. The CDR3 consists of 16 residues. CDR3 region: CASSLSTSRWNTEAFF. The CDR3 DNA follows: TGTGCCAGCAGCTTGTCGACGAGCCGGTGGAACACTGAAGCTTTCTTT.

The rearrangement links TRBV4-3 to TRBJ2-7, with TRBD2 matching over 8 bases. CDR1 is LGHNA, CDR2 YSLEER, per germline. The CDR3 has 17 residues. V was clipped by 2 bases and J by 2 bases; unmatched bases: 11. The CDR3 sequence: CASSQSSGGDKAYEQYF. DNA for the CDR3: TGCGCCAGCAGCCAATCATCGGGGGGGGACAAAGCCTACGAGCAGTACTTC.

This clone was detected only once. The chain employs TRBV16 and TRBJ2-1; maybe TRBD2 (5 bases). Germline V gene lookup returns CDR1 KGHSY and CDR2 FQNENV. CDR3 length: 14 residues. The V end lost 4 bases, the J end lost 3 bases, and 10 bases lay between the germline ends. For the CDR3, the DNA is TGTGCCAGCAGCCCGGGTACTAGCTACAATGAGCAGTTCTTC. The encoded protein is CASSPGTSYNEQFF.

V gene TRBV6-5 combines with J gene TRBJ2-7; 7 bases align to TRBD1. Germline trimming cut 4 bases from V and 4 bases from J; bases unmatched to any gene: 4. CDR3 size: 13 residues. CDR1 and CDR2 from the germline V gene are MNHEY and SVGAGI. CDR3 nucleotides: TGTGCCAGCAGTTCGTTGACAGGGTACGAGCAGTACTTC. This encodes CASSSLTGYEQYF.

The rearrangement uses TRBV28 and TRBJ2-6; D remains unclear. CDR3 length: 17 residues. In germline, CDR1 is MDHEN, CDR2 SYDVKM. V was trimmed by 4 bases and J by 0 bases, leaving 13 bases between them. CDR3 protein: CASSSYGWGSGANVLTF. The CDR3 region has the DNA TGTGCCAGCAGTTCTTACGGCTGGGGCTCTGGGGCCAACGTCCTGACTTTC.

The chain joins TRBV18 to TRBJ2-2; D possibly corresponds to TRBD2 (6 bases). V lost 2 bases, J lost 4 bases, and 17 bases lay in between. The germline gives CDR1 KGHSH, CDR2 LQKENI. The CDR3 spans 17 residues. In DNA form, the CDR3 reads TGTGCCAGCTCACCAGGGATCGGGAGTATGGGCACCGGGGAGCTGTTTTTT. It codes for CASSPGIGSMGTGELFF.

The chain combines TRBV4-1 with TRBJ2-5; 10 bases match TRBD2. Trimming removed 2 bases from V and 3 bases from J; junction bases left unmatched: 9. Germline CDR1 reads MGHRA; CDR2 reads YSYEKL. This CDR3 region has 17 residues. The chain's CDR3 is CASSQTLASGSKETQYF. In DNA, the CDR3 is TGCGCCAGCAGCCAAACCTTGGCTAGCGGGAGTAAAGAGACCCAGTACTTC.

This clone was seen a few times. The same CDR3 also results from other DNA sequences found in this sample. This chain uses TRBV28 with TRBJ1-4; no firm D call. CDR3 length: 15 amino acids. From germline, CDR1 is MDHEN and CDR2 SYDVKM. Trimming removed 6 bases at V and 3 bases at J, with 14 bases between. CDR3 nucleotides: TGTGCCAGCAGCCGTGCAGAAGTGTCTAATGAAAAACTGTTTTTT. Its translation: CASSRAEVSNEKLFF.

This chain links TRBV2 with TRBJ2-4, with TRBD2 matching 7 bases. V trimming: 7 bases; J trimming: 9 bases; junction bases outside the gene matches: 15. Germline CDR1 reads SNHLY; CDR2 reads FYNNEI. The CDR3 runs to 15 residues. CDR3 protein: CASNRQGGEHGIQYF. The CDR3 coding sequence is TGTGCCAGCAATCGGCAGGGAGGGGAGCATGGCATTCAGTACTTC.

This clone was detected only a few times. V usage is TRBV7-6 and J usage is TRBJ2-2, with a weak D call TRBD1 (6 bases). This CDR3 has 15 amino acids. The germline V gene encodes CDR1 SGHVS and CDR2 FNYEAQ. Trimming cost V 0 bases and J 2 bases, with 7 bases left between them. The CDR3 DNA sequence: TGTGCCAGCAGCTTAGCAGGGGGTAACACCGGGGAGCTGTTTTTT. This gives the protein CASSLAGGNTGELFF. The complete variable domain, with remaining parts taken from reference TRBV7-6 and TRBJ2-2, reads GAGVSQSPRYKVTKRGQDVALRCDPISGHVSLYWYRQALGQGPEFLTYFNYEAQQDKSGLPNDRFSAERPEGSISTLTIQRTEQRDSAMYRCASSLAGGNTGELFFGEGSRLTVL.

This chain joins TRBV7-9 and TRBJ2-7; 11 bases map to TRBD1. J lost 3 bases, V lost 3 bases, and 1 base had no gene match. The germline CDR1 and CDR2 sequences are SEHNR and FQNEAQ (reference sequence). This CDR3 has 14 amino acids. The CDR3 loop reads CASSLGQGGYEQYF. The CDR3 DNA reads as TGTGCCAGCAGCTTGGGACAGGGGGGCTACGAGCAGTACTTC.

The V call is TRBV7-9, the J call TRBJ2-7, with D perhaps being TRBD1 or TRBD2 (6 bases each). Trimming left V 3 bases short and J 4 bases short, with 13 bases between. The CDR3 runs 14 residues. CDR1 and CDR2 (germline): SEHNR, FQNEAQ (reference sequence). Here the CDR3 DNA reads TGTGCCAGCAGCTTTGAAGAGGGGGGATACGAGCAGTACTTC. Protein product: CASSFEEGGYEQYF.

The rearrangement uses TRBV29-1 and TRBJ2-2, with TRBD2 matching over 10 bases. With V trimmed by 6 bases and J by 6 bases, 4 bases remained unmatched. The germline V gene encodes CDR1 SQVTM and CDR2 ANQGSEA. This CDR3 comprises 13 residues. CDR3 in DNA: TGCAGCGTAACGACTAGCGGGTCCGGGGAGCTGTTTTTT. Protein: CSVTTSGSGELFF.

This chain joins TRBV5-6 and TRBJ2-3, with 11 bases lining up with TRBD2. There are 19 residues in the CDR3. Germline V gives CDR1 SGHDT, CDR2 YYEEEE. Trimming cost V 2 bases and J 2 bases; bases outside gene matches: 13. Here the CDR3 reads CASSFTPGLAEETTDTQYF. DNA for the CDR3: TGTGCCAGCAGCTTTACGCCGGGACTAGCGGAGGAGACCACAGATACGCAGTATTTT.

This clone was found a few times. The rearrangement joins TRBV6-1 to TRBJ2-7; tentatively, D is TRBD1 or TRBD2 (5 bases each). The CDR3 contains 15 residues. CDR1 and CDR2 (germline): MNHNS, SASEGT. With 4 bases removed from V and 1 base from J, the gap between germline ends came to 14 bases. CDR3 sequence reads: CASSARRGASYEQYF. The CDR3 DNA is TGTGCCAGCAGTGCCCGCCGGGGCGCGTCCTACGAGCAGTACTTC.

This sequence joins TRBV7-8 and TRBJ2-2, with TRBD1 as a possible D gene (5 bases). The CDR3 covers 16 residues. The V gene lost 7 bases and the J gene lost 3 bases, with 18 bases spanning the gap. CDR1 and CDR2 from the germline V gene are SGHVS and FQNEAQ. CDR3 nucleotides: TGTGCCAGCACTAGGGGTCTCGGGTCTTACACCGGGGAGCTGTTTTTT. Encoded protein: CASTRGLGSYTGELFF.

For this clone: An end of the junction differs from the germline gene, which may be a read error. This sequence joins TRBV10-3 and TRBJ2-7; TRBD1 might be the D (6 bases). The CDR3 consists of 12 residues. CDR1 and CDR2 (germline): ENHRY, SYGVKD. In nucleotides, the CDR3 is TGTGCCGTCAGGGACAAACTCTACGAGCAGTACTTC. This encodes CAVRDKLYEQYF.

This clone was seen many times. J is TRBJ2-7 and V is TRBV2, with 7 bases identical to TRBD2. Germline V gene data show CDR1 as SNHLY and CDR2 as FYNNEI. The CDR3 loop spans 13 amino acids. The V and J ends lost 7 bases and 12 bases, in that order; junction bases with no gene match: 15. In nucleotides, the CDR3 is TGTGCCAGCATCGCCGGGCTAGCGGCACTTTTGTACTTC. Translation: CASIAGLAALLYF. Variable domain in full (rest from reference TRBV2 and TRBJ2-7): EPEVTQTPSHQVTQMGQEVILRCVPISNHLYFYWYRQILGQKVEFLVSFYNNEISEKSEIFDDQFSVERPDGSNFTLKIRSTKLEDSAMYFCASIAGLAALLYFGPGTRLTVT.

A note on this clone: This likely reflects a read error, since a far larger clone is one base away. Other DNA variants within this sample encode the same CDR3. The gene calls are TRBV4-1 and TRBJ2-1, with TRBD1 identical over 9 bases. Germline CDR1 MGHRA, CDR2 YSYEKL. CDR3 length: 17 residues. CDR3 region: CASSGQGSLSSYNEQFF. The CDR3 DNA sequence: TGCGCCAGCAGCGGACAGGGGTCGTTGTCATCCTACAATGAACAGTTCTTC.

Turning to this clone: Different DNA sequences within this sample yield the same CDR3. The J gene is TRBJ1-2, the V gene TRBV7-9, with TRBD1 identical over 10 bases. J was trimmed by 4 bases and V by 5 bases; bases with no gene match: 7. CDR3 length: 15 amino acids. Germline lookup yields CDR1 SEHNR and CDR2 FQNEAQ (reference sequence). The CDR3 reads CASSPRQGAGYGYTF. The CDR3, as DNA: TGTGCCAGCAGCCCCAGACAGGGGGCGGGCTATGGCTACACCTTC.

V and J are TRBV2 and TRBJ1-1; D ambiguous. Germline-derived CDR1 and CDR2 are SNHLY and FYNNEI. The CDR3 has 13 residues. V lost 0 bases to trimming and J lost 0 bases, with 2 bases between them. This CDR3 is CASSEAVNTEAFF. CDR3 DNA sequence: TGTGCCAGCAGTGAAGCGGTGAACACTGAAGCTTTCTTT.

The chain has TRBV21-1 and TRBJ2-1; no check of the table's D call, TRBD2, against the DNA was made. TRBV21-1 is a pseudogene segment. CDR3 size: 11 residues. The CDR3 bases are TGTGCCAGCAGGGATAGCCATGAGCAGTTCTTC. It codes for CASRDSHEQFF.